Presented here are 17 T cell receptor beta chains from one specimen sequenced in a study of blood T cells in healthy people across ages. The second PCR ran roughly 6 to 11 cycles with a sample-barcoded 5' primer and J-beta primers. TCRdb re-called the 5' RACE reads through MiXCR, storing one row per CDR3 protein. The table shows 800,000 to 1,300,000 distinct CDR3 sequences, with about 25% occurring only once. These same records also appear under a second study, on T cells of mothers and their children.

Sequenced material: blood. Every receptor here comes from a girl under 10 years old in good health.

This clonotype showed up just a few times. This chain links TRBV9 with TRBJ2-1; 7 bases fit TRBD1. Per germline, CDR1 SGDLS and CDR2 YYNGEE. The CDR3 runs 17 residues. V dropped 0 bases and J dropped 0; count of bases not matched to a gene: 6. DNA for the CDR3: TGTGCCAGCAGCGTAGAGGGGGACAGATCCTCCTACAATGAGCAGTTCTTC. The encoded protein is CASSVEGDRSSYNEQFF.

The chain recombines TRBV29-1 with TRBJ1-2; D is perhaps TRBD1 (6 bases). CDR3 length: 12 amino acids. Germline V gene data show CDR1 as SQVTM and CDR2 as ANQGSEA. The ends were cut back, 1 base at V and 8 bases at J, with 11 bases in the middle. Here the CDR3 DNA reads TGCAGCGTTGAAGGACAGGACTGGGGCTACACCTTC. It is translated as CSVEGQDWGYTF. Supplemented by reference TRBV29-1 and TRBJ1-2, the full variable domain reads SAVISQKPSRDICQRGTSLTIQCQVDSQVTMMFWYRQQPGQSLTLIATANQGSEATYESGFVIDKFPISRPNLTFSTLTVSNMSPEDSSIYLCSVEGQDWGYTFGSGTRLTVV.

This clonotype has just a few counts. This chain joins TRBV7-2 and TRBJ2-7; no reliable D call. There are 13 residues in the CDR3. The V end was cut by 4 bases, the J end by 2 bases, with 9 bases between. Germline CDR1 SGHTA, CDR2 FQGNSA. CDR3 coding DNA: TGTGCCAGCAGCTACGAAGGACCCTACGAGCAGTACTTC. As protein: CASSYEGPYEQYF. Supplemented by reference TRBV7-2 and TRBJ2-7, the full variable domain reads GAGVSQSPSNKVTEKGKDVELRCDPISGHTALYWYRQSLGQGLEFLIYFQGNSAPDKSGLPSDRFSAERTGGSVSTLTIQRTQQEDSAVYLCASSYEGPYEQYFGPGTRLTVT.

The chain uses TRBV27 and TRBJ2-1; the D is unclear. Between the trimmed V and J ends, which lost 10 bases and 1 base, there was a span of 17 bases. The CDR3 sequence is 15 residues long. Germline CDR1 reads MNHEY; CDR2 reads SMNVEV (reference sequence). This CDR3 reads CATRDDLGSYNEQFF. As DNA, the CDR3 is TGTGCCACTCGAGACGACCTTGGATCCTACAATGAGCAGTTCTTC.

The chain links TRBV6-2 or TRBV6-3 to TRBJ2-5, with 10 bases lining up with TRBD2. The DNA matches TRBJ2-7 better at its end, which makes the J call doubtful. The CDR3 consists of 14 residues. Germline V lookup: CDR1 MNHEY, CDR2 SVGEGT. CDR3 bases: TGTGCCAGCAGACCAACTAGCGGGACCTACGAGCAGTACTTC. This sequence encodes CASRPTSGTYEQYF.

In this sample, this clonotype turned up a few times. The chain is built from TRBV5-1 and TRBJ2-6; tentatively, D is TRBD1 (5 bases). The CDR3 is 15 amino acids. Germline V lookup: CDR1 SGHRS, CDR2 YFSETQ. The V gene lost 7 bases and the J gene lost 4 bases, with 15 bases spanning the gap. The CDR3 is CASAQESPGANVLTF. CDR3 in DNA: TGCGCCAGCGCACAGGAATCCCCCGGGGCCAACGTCCTGACTTTC.

The chain couples TRBV5-1 to TRBJ1-5; 7 positions agree with TRBD1. Germline V gene sequence: CDR1 SGHRS, CDR2 YFSETQ. CDR3 size: 14 residues. With V trimmed by 4 bases and J by 5 bases, 6 bases remained unmatched. The CDR3 loop reads CASSPDRRDQPQHF. CDR3 DNA sequence: TGCGCCAGCAGCCCGGACAGGCGAGATCAGCCCCAGCATTTT.

The gene calls are TRBV12-5 and TRBJ1-2, with 7 bases lining up with TRBD1. Germline V gives CDR1 LGHNT, CDR2 FRNRAP. Trimming at V came to 5 bases and at J to 6 bases, leaving 3 bases not matched to a gene. The CDR3 totals 12 residues. The CDR3 bases are TGTGCTAGTGGTCTGACAGGGAATGGCTACACCTTC. Its protein is CASGLTGNGYTF.

This clonotype came up a few times. The J gene is TRBJ1-1, the V gene TRBV5-1; the D is unclear. CDR1 and CDR2 (germline): SGHRS, YFSETQ. There are 14 residues in the CDR3. The germline V and J ends were trimmed by 0 bases and 1 base, with 7 bases remaining between them. The CDR3 here is CASSLEARNTEAFF. DNA of the CDR3: TGCGCCAGCAGCTTGGAGGCGCGGAACACTGAAGCTTTCTTT.

This clonotype has more than one count but fewer than ten. This chain uses TRBV28 with TRBJ2-7, with a tentative D call TRBD1 (6 bases). The CDR3 covers 14 residues. V was clipped by 3 bases and J by 1 base, with 10 bases between them. Germline V CDR1 and CDR2: MDHEN, SYDVKM. The chain's CDR3 is CASSFQGPSYEQYF. The CDR3 nucleotides read TGTGCCAGCAGTTTCCAGGGGCCATCCTACGAGCAGTACTTC. Together with reference TRBV28 and TRBJ2-7, the CDR3 gives the full variable domain: DVKVTQSSRYLVKRTGEKVFLECVQDMDHENMFWYRQDPGLGLRLIYFSYDVKMKEKGDIPEGYSVSREKKERFSLILESASTNQTSMYLCASSFQGPSYEQYFGPGTRLTVT.

This clonotype came up a few times. The chain joins TRBV7-9 to TRBJ1-1; D gene ambiguous. The CDR3 consists of 12 residues. Germline-derived CDR1 and CDR2 are SEHNR and FQNEAQ (reference sequence). V shed 11 bases and J shed 7 bases, with 17 bases lying between them. The CDR3 region is CAGTLAGLEAFF. The CDR3 nucleotides are TGTGCCGGCACATTGGCCGGGCTTGAAGCTTTCTTT.

The chain is built from TRBV29-1 and TRBJ2-3; perhaps TRBD2 as D (6 bases). Germline values: CDR1 SQVTM, CDR2 ANQGSEA. The CDR3 has 15 amino acids. The V gene lost 3 bases and the J gene lost 2 bases, with 15 bases spanning the gap. The CDR3 DNA is TGCAGCGTTGACGGTATGGGGACTGTCACAGATACGCAGTATTTT. It encodes CSVDGMGTVTDTQYF.

This clonotype came up a few times. V usage is TRBV15 and J usage is TRBJ2-7, with D unclear. The germline V gene encodes CDR1 LNHNV and CDR2 YYDKDF (reference sequence). There are 13 residues in the CDR3. The ends were cut back, 2 bases at V and 2 bases at J, with 7 bases in the middle. In DNA form, the CDR3 reads TGTGCCACCAGCAGACATAAAACCTACGAGCAGTACTTC. Translated: CATSRHKTYEQYF.

The V gene is TRBV28, the J gene TRBJ1-1; D is ambiguous. Trimming cost V 5 bases and J 2 bases, with 12 bases left between them. Germline V gene lookup returns CDR1 MDHEN and CDR2 SYDVKM. This CDR3 spans 14 amino acids. The DNA of the CDR3 is TGTGCCAGCAGTCCAGCGGCCCGTAACACTGAAGCTTTCTTT. It yields the protein CASSPAARNTEAFF.

This clonotype was recorded a few times. Germline is not matched at one junction end, which may reflect a read error. This rearrangement joins TRBV27 to TRBJ2-5; D is unclear. This CDR3 has 14 residues. Germline CDR1 and CDR2: MNHEY and SMNVEV (reference sequence). CDR3 protein: CASSYTLTQETQYF. The CDR3 DNA reads TGTGCCAGCAGTTATACTCTGACGCAAGAGACTCAGTACTTC.

This clonotype showed up just a few times. This chain joins TRBV7-9 and TRBJ2-7; D not resolved. Trimming removed 2 bases from V and 1 base from J, with 12 bases in between. The CDR3 has 15 residues. Per the germline V gene, CDR1 is SEHNR and CDR2 is FQNEAQ (reference sequence). CDR3 nucleotides: TGTGCCAGCAGCTTAAATCCTGCCCATTCCTACGAGCAGTACTTC. Its protein is CASSLNPAHSYEQYF.

The rearrangement links TRBV28 to TRBJ2-7, with a weak D call TRBD1 (6 bases). Germline V CDR1 and CDR2: MDHEN, SYDVKM. Trimming cost V 6 bases and J 6 bases, with 18 bases left between them. This CDR3 has 14 residues. The chain's CDR3 is CASSDDRTAIEQYF. The DNA of the CDR3 is TGTGCCAGCAGCGATGACAGGACAGCGATCGAGCAGTACTTC. Looking up the rest from reference TRBV28 and TRBJ2-7 gives the full variable domain: DVKVTQSSRYLVKRTGEKVFLECVQDMDHENMFWYRQDPGLGLRLIYFSYDVKMKEKGDIPEGYSVSREKKERFSLILESASTNQTSMYLCASSDDRTAIEQYFGPGTRLTVT.